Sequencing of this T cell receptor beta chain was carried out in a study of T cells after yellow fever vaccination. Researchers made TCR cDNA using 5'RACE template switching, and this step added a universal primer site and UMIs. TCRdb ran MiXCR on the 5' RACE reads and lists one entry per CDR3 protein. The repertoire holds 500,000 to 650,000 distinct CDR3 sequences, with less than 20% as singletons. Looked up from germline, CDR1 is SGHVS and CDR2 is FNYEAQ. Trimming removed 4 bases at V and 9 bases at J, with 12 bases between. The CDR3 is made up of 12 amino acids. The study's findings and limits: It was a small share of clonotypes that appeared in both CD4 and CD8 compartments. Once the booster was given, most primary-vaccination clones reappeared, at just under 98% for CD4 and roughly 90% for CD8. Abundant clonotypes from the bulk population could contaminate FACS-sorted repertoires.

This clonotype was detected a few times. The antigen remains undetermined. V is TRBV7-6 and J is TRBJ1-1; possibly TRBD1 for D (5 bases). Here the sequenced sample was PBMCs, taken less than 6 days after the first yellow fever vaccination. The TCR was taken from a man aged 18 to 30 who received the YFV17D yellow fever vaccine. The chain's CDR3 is CASSSAGTQAFF. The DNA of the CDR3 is TGTGCCAGCAGCTCTGCCGGGACGCAAGCTTTCTTT.